A single sample gave rise to the 25 T cell receptor beta chains below, sequenced in a study of T cell repertoires in cytomegalovirus infection. Each CDR3 protein gets one entry after TCRdb re-called the reads with MiXCR. Of roughly 500,000 distinct CDR3 sequences in the sample, 16% were seen once. Sequencing was carried out using CD8+ T cells from PBMCs. Receptors originate from a human donor in good health (CMV status not recorded). Some clones in this sample may be carry-over from other donors' samples.

Many counts were recorded for this clonotype. This chain uses TRBV10-3 with TRBJ1-4; no firm D call. V was clipped by 0 bases and J by 3 bases, with 11 bases between them. CDR3 size: 16 residues. Germline-derived CDR1 and CDR2 are ENHRY and SYGVKD. The CDR3 DNA follows: TGTGCCATCAGTGAGTCGGCGGGCGCATCTAATGAAAAACTGTTTTTT. Translated, it gives CAISESAGASNEKLFF.

There are a few counts of this clonotype. The chain couples TRBV9 to TRBJ2-1, with TRBD1 identical over 7 bases. Germline CDR1 and CDR2: SGDLS and YYNGEE. This CDR3 has 11 amino acids. Germline trimming cut 3 bases from V and 16 bases from J; bases unmatched to any gene: 7. CDR3 in amino acids: CASSGRQGFFF. The DNA for the CDR3 is TGTGCCAGCAGCGGGCGACAGGGTTTCTTCTTC.

This chain links TRBV4-1 with TRBJ1-2, with 8 bases identical to TRBD1. The CDR3 consists of 16 residues. CDR1 MGHRA and CDR2 YSYEKL come from the germline V gene. V was clipped by 1 base and J by 4 bases; unmatched bases: 8. CDR3 coding DNA: TGCGCCAGCAGCCAAGGGATGGGACAGGCGACCTATGGCTACACCTTC. Residues: CASSQGMGQATYGYTF.

This clonotype was seen at least ten times. J is TRBJ2-5 and V is TRBV7-3; D is perhaps TRBD1 (5 bases). Germline values: CDR1 SGHTA, CDR2 FQGTGA. This CDR3 region has 15 residues. Trimming left V 5 bases short and J 1 base short, with 14 bases between. CDR3 in amino acids: CASSAGNPIQETQYF. CDR3 nucleotide sequence: TGTGCCAGCAGCGCAGGGAACCCTATCCAAGAGACCCAGTACTTC.

This clonotype was observed at least ten times. The chain joins TRBV4-1 to TRBJ2-7; D ambiguous. This CDR3 comprises 14 residues. The V end lost 4 bases, the J end lost 2 bases, and 12 bases lay between the germline ends. Germline values: CDR1 MGHRA, CDR2 YSYEKL. The CDR3 DNA sequence: TGCGCCAGCAGCCTAGATAGGTCAGCCTACGAGCAGTACTTC. Encoded protein: CASSLDRSAYEQYF.

The chain links TRBV24-1 to TRBJ1-5; 7 positions agree with TRBD1. CDR3 length: 14 amino acids. Unmatched junction bases numbered 9, after V lost 12 bases and J lost 2 bases. From germline, CDR1 is KGHDR and CDR2 SFDVKD. The CDR3 DNA sequence: TGTGCCTCCTCAGGGGGGGCTGGCAATCAGCCCCAGCATTTT. Translating gives CASSGGAGNQPQHF.

The V and J genes are TRBV5-4 and TRBJ2-3, with 12 bases identical to TRBD2. CDR1 and CDR2 from the germline V gene are SGHNT and YYREEE (reference sequence). The CDR3 spans 17 residues. V lost 0 bases and J lost 4; bases outside the gene matches: 6. The CDR3 nucleotides are TGTGCCAGCAGCTTGGGACTAGCGGGAGCTCGGGCAGATACGCAGTATTTT. Translating gives CASSLGLAGARADTQYF.

This clonotype was seen only a few times. The chain has TRBV12-3 or TRBV12-4 and TRBJ2-7; TRBD2 might be the D (6 bases). The germline V and J ends were trimmed by 3 bases and 2 bases, with 17 bases remaining between them. This CDR3 has 16 residues. The CDR3: CASSFAPAGLAYEQYF. In DNA, the CDR3 is TGTGCCAGCAGTTTTGCCCCAGCGGGTTTAGCCTACGAGCAGTACTTC.

This clonotype was counted many times. The chain is built from TRBV7-8 and TRBJ2-1; TRBD2 matches at 10 bases. CDR3 length: 15 residues. From germline, CDR1 is SGHVS and CDR2 FQNEAQ. V trimming: 4 bases; J trimming: 9 bases; junction bases outside the gene matches: 9. DNA of the CDR3: TGTGCCAGCAGCTCGAGCGGGGGGGTCAGAAGTGAGCAGTTCTTC. It translates to CASSSSGGVRSEQFF.

This clonotype was detected many times. The rearrangement uses TRBV11-2 and TRBJ2-2; 16 bases are a match to TRBD2. V lost 2 bases to trimming and J lost 4 bases; unmatched junction nucleotides: 10. In germline, CDR1 is SGHAT, CDR2 FQNNGV. CDR3 size: 20 residues. CDR3 bases: TGTGCCAGCAGCTTAATGAGGGGACTAGCGGGGGGGACGGGCACCGGGGAGCTGTTTTTT. It specifies CASSLMRGLAGGTGTGELFF.

This clonotype was observed many times. The chain has TRBV7-2 and TRBJ2-7, with 7 bases matching TRBD1. This CDR3 region has 14 residues. J lost 4 bases, V lost 5 bases, and 8 bases had no gene match. Germline V lookup: CDR1 SGHTA, CDR2 FQGNSA. The CDR3 reads CASSDTGVWYEQYF. In DNA, the CDR3 is TGTGCCAGCAGCGACACAGGGGTTTGGTACGAGCAGTACTTC. The variable domain in full, completed from reference TRBV7-2 and TRBJ2-7, reads GAGVSQSPSNKVTEKGKDVELRCDPISGHTALYWYRQSLGQGLEFLIYFQGNSAPDKSGLPSDRFSAERTGGSVSTLTIQRTQQEDSAVYLCASSDTGVWYEQYFGPGTRLTVT.

The chain combines TRBV25-1 with TRBJ2-7; no clear D. CDR3 length: 11 residues. Between the trimmed V and J ends, which lost 5 bases and 10 bases, there was a span of 12 bases. The V gene's germline CDR1 is MGHDK and CDR2 SYGVNS. The CDR3: CASSWLQFQYF. The CDR3 bases are TGTGCCAGCAGTTGGTTACAGTTTCAGTACTTC.

Only a few counts were recorded for this clonotype. The chain uses TRBV19 and TRBJ2-2; 9 bases line up with TRBD2. V was clipped by 5 bases and J by 3 bases; unmatched bases: 10. Looked up from germline, CDR1 is LNHDA and CDR2 is SQIVND (reference sequence). The CDR3 is 17 amino acids. Here the CDR3 DNA reads TGTGCCAGTAGTTTTTCAAGCGGGGGGCAAGACACCGGGGAGCTGTTTTTT. This translates into CASSFSSGGQDTGELFF.

This clonotype was observed many times. The junction and the germline gene differ at one end; a read error may be behind it. J is TRBJ2-1 and V is TRBV5-1; 7 bases line up with TRBD1. Germline CDR1 and CDR2: SGHRS and YFSETQ. The CDR3 extends over 15 amino acids. The CDR3 nucleotides read TGTGCCAGCAGCTTAGCCGGGACAGAATACAATGAGCAGTTCTTC. This codes for CASSLAGTEYNEQFF. The full variable domain, with the rest looked up from reference TRBV5-1 and TRBJ2-1, is KAGVTQTPRYLIKTRGQQVTLSCSPISGHRSVSWYQQTPGQGLQFLFEYFSETQRNKGNFPGRFSGRQFSNSRSEMNVSTLELGDSALYLCASSLAGTEYNEQFFGPGTRLTVL.

This clonotype was seen more than once but under ten times. The chain carries TRBV2 and TRBJ2-2, with D hard to call. The V gene's germline CDR1 is SNHLY and CDR2 FYNNEI. V lost 3 bases, J lost 7 bases, and 9 bases lay in between. CDR3 length: 13 amino acids. The CDR3 DNA sequence: TGTGCCAGCAGTGATGGTGGAAGCGGGGAGCTGTTTTTT. This encodes CASSDGGSGELFF.

To note about this clonotype: The CDR3 carries no conserved terminal phenylalanine or tryptophan, so it likely arises from a read error. The V gene is TRBV7-2, the J gene TRBJ2-5; tentative D call: TRBD1 (6 bases). Germline-derived CDR1 and CDR2 are SGHTA and FQGNSA. The CDR3 spans 14 residues. Trimming took 1 base from V and 5 from J, leaving 11 bases between them. This CDR3 is CASSLVQGQETQYL. The CDR3, as DNA: TGTGCCAGCAGCTTAGTACAGGGTCAGGAGACCCAGTACTTA.

This chain joins TRBV11-2 and TRBJ2-1; 7 nucleotides line up with TRBD1. The CDR3 totals 15 residues. Germline trimming cut 3 bases from V and 1 base from J; bases unmatched to any gene: 3. Germline V gene sequence: CDR1 SGHAT, CDR2 FQNNGV. The CDR3 reads CASSFVQGSYNEQFF. The CDR3 DNA reads as TGTGCCAGCAGCTTCGTACAGGGGTCCTACAATGAGCAGTTCTTC.

The table lists this clonotype with a few counts. Germline is not matched at one junction end, which may reflect a read error. The J gene is TRBJ1-5, the V gene TRBV5-6, with TRBD1 matching 7 bases. Germline loops: CDR1 SGHDT, CDR2 YYEEEE. This CDR3 has 17 amino acids. The CDR3 DNA follows: TGTGCCAGCAGCTTGAAGGGACAGAAAAGCGCTACTCAGCCTCAGCATTTT. The encoded protein is CASSLKGQKSATQPQHF. Together with reference TRBV5-6 and TRBJ1-5, the CDR3 gives the full variable domain: DAGVTQSPTHLIKTRGQQVTLRCSPKSGHDTVSWYQQALGQGPQFIFQYYEEEERQRGNFPDRFSGHQFPNYSSELNVNALLLGDSALYLCASSLKGQKSATQPQHFGDGTRLSIL.

This clonotype was observed many times. The J gene is TRBJ1-1, the V gene TRBV28; unclear D gene. Trimming pared 3 bases from V and 4 bases from J, leaving 15 bases between. The CDR3 sequence is 15 residues long. The germline CDR1 and CDR2 sequences are MDHEN and SYDVKM. The CDR3 spells CASSFGFTGVTEAFF. CDR3 nucleotide sequence: TGTGCCAGCAGTTTTGGATTTACGGGTGTCACTGAAGCTTTCTTT.

This clonotype appeared a few times. This chain joins TRBV7-3 and TRBJ2-5; 14 bases align to TRBD2. Germline-derived CDR1 and CDR2 are SGHTA and FQGTGA. The CDR3 spans 17 residues. The trim removed 4 bases at V and 4 bases at J, leaving 8 bases unmatched. The CDR3 DNA reads as TGTGCCAGCAGCTCTGGGACTAGCGGGAGATCTGGAGAGACCCAGTACTTC. Translation: CASSSGTSGRSGETQYF. Together with reference TRBV7-3 and TRBJ2-5, the CDR3 gives the full variable domain: GAGVSQTPSNKVTEKGKYVELRCDPISGHTALYWYRQSLGQGPEFLIYFQGTGAADDSGLPNDRFFAVRPEGSVSTLKIQRTERGDSAVYLCASSSGTSGRSGETQYFGPGTRLLVL.

This clonotype was detected many times. The rearrangement links TRBV2 to TRBJ2-7, with D unresolved. The CDR3 runs 14 residues. Germline CDR1 and CDR2: SNHLY and FYNNEI. The V end was cut by 7 bases, the J end by 3 bases, with 16 bases between. In DNA, the CDR3 is TGTGCCAGCACCCCCCCGCCCGGGTACTACGAGCAGTACTTC. Translating gives CASTPPPGYYEQYF. The full variable domain, with the rest looked up from reference TRBV2 and TRBJ2-7, is EPEVTQTPSHQVTQMGQEVILRCVPISNHLYFYWYRQILGQKVEFLVSFYNNEISEKSEIFDDQFSVERPDGSNFTLKIRSTKLEDSAMYFCASTPPPGYYEQYFGPGTRLTVT.

This sequence joins TRBV7-3 and TRBJ1-4; no firm D call. CDR1 is SGHTA, CDR2 FQGTGA, per germline. Trimming stripped 5 bases from V and 6 bases from J, with 13 bases between. There are 14 residues in the CDR3. CDR3 nucleotide sequence: TGTGCCAGCAGCCCTACAGAATCTTATGAAAAACTGTTTTTT. It specifies CASSPTESYEKLFF.

This clonotype has ten or more counts. This chain connects TRBV27 to TRBJ2-7, with D hard to call. Trimming took 5 bases from V and 4 from J, leaving 12 bases between them. CDR3 length equals 13 residues. Germline CDR1 MNHEY, CDR2 SMNVEV (reference sequence). The CDR3 loop reads CASSPTKFYEQYF. CDR3 DNA sequence: TGTGCCAGCAGTCCGACCAAATTTTACGAGCAGTACTTC.

A note on this clonotype: Mismatch with germline at one junction end may stem from a read error. The chain uses TRBV7-2 and TRBJ2-7; 8 nucleotides agree with TRBD1. The CDR3 contains 16 residues. CDR1 and CDR2 from the germline V gene are SGHTA and FQGNSA. For the CDR3, the DNA is TGTGCCTGCAGCTTAGTAGGGTGGACAGGGTCACACGAGAAGTACTTC. Translation gives CACSLVGWTGSHEKYF. The variable domain in full, with the rest retrieved from reference TRBV7-2 and TRBJ2-7, is GAGVSQSPSNKVTEKGKDVELRCDPISGHTALYWYRQSLGQGLEFLIYFQGNSAPDKSGLPSDRFSAERTGGSVSTLTIQRTQQEDSAVYLCACSLVGWTGSHEKYFGPGTRLTVT.

This clonotype turned up a few times. The chain combines TRBV28 with TRBJ1-2; D perhaps matches TRBD1 (5 bases). CDR3 length: 12 residues. Germline CDR1 and CDR2: MDHEN and SYDVKM. V was trimmed by 10 bases and J by 5 bases, leaving 14 bases between them. The CDR3, as DNA: TGTGCCACCCGGGACCTGTGGTATGGCTACACCTTC. Protein product: CATRDLWYGYTF.